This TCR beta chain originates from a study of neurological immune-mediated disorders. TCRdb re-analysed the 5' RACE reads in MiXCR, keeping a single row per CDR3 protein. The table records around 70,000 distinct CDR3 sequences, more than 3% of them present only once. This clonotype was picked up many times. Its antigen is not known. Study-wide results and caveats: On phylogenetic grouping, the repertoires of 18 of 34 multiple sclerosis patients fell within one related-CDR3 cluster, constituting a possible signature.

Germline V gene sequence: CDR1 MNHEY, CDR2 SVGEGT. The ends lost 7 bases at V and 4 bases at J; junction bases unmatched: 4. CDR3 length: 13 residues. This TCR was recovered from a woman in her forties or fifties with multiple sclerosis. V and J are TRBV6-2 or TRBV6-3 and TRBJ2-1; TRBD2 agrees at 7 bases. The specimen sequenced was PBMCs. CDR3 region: CASTRGRYNEQFF. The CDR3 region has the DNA TGTGCCAGCACGCGCGGGAGATACAATGAGCAGTTCTTC.